This passage covers 28 T cell receptor beta chains from one sample sequenced in a study of shared clonotypes between healthy human individuals. Sequenced by immunoSEQ multiplex PCR; TCRdb stores in-frame clones only, minus some. Here the sample spans about 960,000 clones, roughly 72% being singletons. Sequenced material: memory CD4+ T cells sorted from blood. The sample's subset: CD45RA-negative fraction. The receptors were gathered from a man younger than 35 in good health.

This clone was seen more than once but under ten times. The chain has TRBV5-1 and TRBJ1-2, with TRBD1 as a possible D gene (6 bases). This CDR3 spans 13 amino acids. V lost 4 bases and J lost 2, with 9 bases in between. The germline V gene encodes CDR1 SGHRS and CDR2 YFSETQ. The CDR3 sequence is CASSTGQNYGYTF. The CDR3 bases are TGCGCCAGCAGCACCGGACAGAACTATGGCTACACCTTC.

The chain employs TRBV28 and TRBJ1-5; unclear D gene. The CDR3 is 15 amino acids. The ends were cut back, 1 base at V and 5 bases at J, with 12 bases in the middle. The V gene's germline CDR1 is MDHEN and CDR2 SYDVKM. The CDR3 spells CASSLSGLDDQPQHF. The CDR3 bases are TGTGCCAGCAGTTTATCGGGCCTCGACGATCAGCCCCAGCATTTT.

The gene calls are TRBV18 and TRBJ2-1, with D possibly called TRBD1 or TRBD2 (5 bases each). Trimming left V 3 bases short and J 6 bases short, with 9 bases between. The CDR3 runs 13 residues. The germline CDR1 and CDR2 sequences are KGHSH and LQKENI. The CDR3 region is CASSPGVPNEQFF. The DNA for the CDR3 is TGTGCCAGCTCACCGGGGGTCCCCAATGAGCAGTTCTTC. The variable domain in full, with the rest retrieved from reference TRBV18 and TRBJ2-1, is NAGVMQNPRHLVRRRGQEARLRCSPMKGHSHVYWYRQLPEEGLKFMVYLQKENIIDESGMPKERFSAEFPKEGPSILRIQQVVRGDSAAYFCASSPGVPNEQFFGPGTRLTVL.

The V and J genes are TRBV5-4 and TRBJ2-2; 7 bases align to TRBD2. CDR1 is SGHNT and CDR2 is YYREEE in the germline V gene (reference sequence). This CDR3 comprises 17 residues. J gave up 3 bases and V 0 bases, and 8 bases lay outside the gene matches. CDR3 sequence: CASSLAGRGKDTGELFF. CDR3 in DNA: TGTGCCAGCAGCTTGGCGGGGAGGGGTAAGGACACCGGGGAGCTGTTTTTT.

This chain links TRBV7-2 with TRBJ2-1, with D possibly matching TRBD2 (6 bases). Trimming shortened V by 1 base and J by 3 bases, and 13 bases separated the two germline ends. Looked up from germline, CDR1 is SGHTA and CDR2 is FQGNSA. The CDR3 spans 16 residues. The CDR3 sequence is CASSLVGGNVYNEQFF. Written as DNA, the CDR3 is TGTGCCAGCAGCTTAGTTGGCGGGAATGTCTACAATGAGCAGTTCTTC. The variable domain in full, completed from reference TRBV7-2 and TRBJ2-1, reads GAGVSQSPSNKVTEKGKDVELRCDPISGHTALYWYRQSLGQGLEFLIYFQGNSAPDKSGLPSDRFSAERTGGSVSTLTIQRTQQEDSAVYLCASSLVGGNVYNEQFFGPGTRLTVL.

The rearrangement joins TRBV7-9 to TRBJ1-1; TRBD1 is a possible D gene (6 bases). CDR1 is SEHNR, CDR2 FQNEAQ, per germline (reference sequence). CDR3 length equals 12 residues. V shed 6 bases and J shed 11 bases, with 16 bases lying between them. The CDR3 protein is CASSLQGTGAFF. The CDR3 nucleotides are TGTGCCAGCAGTCTACAGGGAACCGGCGCTTTCTTT.

The rearrangement links TRBV5-4 to TRBJ1-1; D not certain. Trimming took off 5 bases at V and 8 bases at J, with 19 bases between the two ends. This CDR3 contains 14 residues. Germline V gene lookup returns CDR1 SGHNT and CDR2 YYREEE (reference sequence). As DNA, the CDR3 is TGTGCCAGCAGTTATGGGATTCTGACTTCAGAAGCTTTCTTT. This codes for CASSYGILTSEAFF.

The rearrangement joins TRBV19 to TRBJ1-2; D not certain. CDR3 length: 14 amino acids. Germline lookup yields CDR1 LNHDA and CDR2 SQIVND (reference sequence). Deletions cut 3 bases from V and 1 base from J, with 9 bases between. DNA of the CDR3: TGTGCCAGTAGTATCCGGTCTTTTAACTATGGCTACACCTTC. This sequence encodes CASSIRSFNYGYTF.

This clone is a singleton in its sample. The gene calls are TRBV5-6 and TRBJ1-4; maybe TRBD1 (5 bases). The CDR3 has 13 amino acids. CDR1 and CDR2 (germline): SGHDT, YYEEEE. Trimming removed 5 bases at V and 6 bases at J, with 11 bases between. The CDR3 bases are TGTGCCAGCAGGGGGGGATCTGATGAAAAACTGTTTTTT. Translating gives CASRGGSDEKLFF. Based on the CDR3 plus reference TRBV5-6 and TRBJ1-4, the full variable domain is DAGVTQSPTHLIKTRGQQVTLRCSPKSGHDTVSWYQQALGQGPQFIFQYYEEEERQRGNFPDRFSGHQFPNYSSELNVNALLLGDSALYLCASRGGSDEKLFFGSGTQLSVL.

This clone has a single count. Relative to the germline gene, one junction end is altered; a read error may explain this. The chain combines TRBV7-7 with TRBJ2-1; D call uncertain. The CDR3 runs to 14 residues. The germline V gene encodes CDR1 SSHAT and CDR2 FNYEAQ (reference sequence). The CDR3 sequence: CASSLVPGYNEQFF. CDR3 DNA sequence: TGTGCTAGCAGCTTAGTTCCAGGCTACAATGAGCAGTTCTTC.

The chain couples TRBV7-8 to TRBJ1-1; 7 bases are a match to TRBD1. The ends lost 4 bases at V and 11 bases at J; junction bases unmatched: 13. Germline CDR1 SGHVS, CDR2 FQNEAQ. There are 14 residues in the CDR3. This CDR3 reads CASSSSGQQSLAFF. The CDR3 DNA reads as TGTGCCAGCAGCTCGTCGGGACAGCAATCCCTGGCTTTCTTT.

This clone was detected only once. The V gene is TRBV6-6, the J gene TRBJ2-7; D is undetermined. CDR3 length: 13 residues. The germline V gene has CDR1 MNHNY and CDR2 SVGAGI (reference sequence). Trimming took off 2 bases at V and 4 bases at J, with 9 bases between the two ends. CDR3 sequence: CASSYIPAYEQYF. For the CDR3, the DNA is TGTGCCAGCAGTTACATTCCAGCTTACGAGCAGTACTTC.

This chain links TRBV5-6 with TRBJ1-4, with 7 positions matching TRBD1. The CDR3 runs 15 residues. Trimming cost V 0 bases and J 10 bases; bases outside gene matches: 9. Germline-derived CDR1 and CDR2 are SGHDT and YYEEEE. CDR3 nucleotides: TGTGCCAGCAGCTTGGGGACAGGATCAAAAGGAAAACTGTTTTTT. It translates to CASSLGTGSKGKLFF.

This sequence joins TRBV29-1 and TRBJ2-2; a weak D match, TRBD2 (6 bases). The CDR3 is 14 residues long. Trimming took 4 bases from V and 3 from J, leaving 12 bases between them. CDR1 and CDR2 (germline): SQVTM, ANQGSEA. CDR3 sequence: CSVGERADTGELFF. CDR3 sequence (DNA): TGCAGCGTTGGGGAGCGGGCCGACACCGGGGAGCTGTTTTTT.

The genes are TRBV11-3 and TRBJ2-1; D not certain. Trimming cost V 3 bases and J 6 bases, with 6 bases left between them. The CDR3 length is 12 residues. Germline-derived CDR1 and CDR2 are SGHNT and YENEEA. The CDR3 DNA reads TGTGCCAGCAGCTTTCGAGGCAATGAGCAGTTCTTC. The encoded protein is CASSFRGNEQFF.

The J gene is TRBJ1-5, the V gene TRBV12-5; D unresolved. CDR3 length equals 18 residues. Trimming shortened V by 4 bases and J by 2 bases, and 21 bases separated the two germline ends. Germline lookup yields CDR1 LGHNT and CDR2 FRNRAP. CDR3 amino acids: CASGSDGWALDRNQPQHF. For the CDR3, the DNA is TGTGCTAGTGGTTCCGACGGATGGGCTCTAGACCGCAATCAGCCCCAGCATTTT.

J is TRBJ2-2 and V is TRBV29-1; D is perhaps TRBD1 or TRBD2 (5 bases each). Looked up from germline, CDR1 is SQVTM and CDR2 is ANQGSEA. The CDR3 contains 14 residues. Trimming shortened V by 5 bases and J by 4 bases, and 14 bases separated the two germline ends. CDR3 DNA: TGCAGCGTTCTCCGGGACCGCGGCACCGGGGAGCTGTTTTTT. As protein: CSVLRDRGTGELFF.

This clone was counted a few times. DNA of the CDR3: TGTGCCTGGAGGTCAAAAGGGGGCAATCAGCCCCAGCATTTT. Residues: CAWRSKGGNQPQHF. The chain combines TRBV30 with TRBJ1-5, with D possibly being TRBD1 (5 bases). The CDR3 totals 14 residues. Germline CDR1 and CDR2: GTSNPN and SVGIG (reference sequence). Trimming took off 3 bases at V and 2 bases at J, with 11 bases between the two ends.

This clone was counted once. This CDR3 is also generated by other DNA sequences in the sample. The chain joins TRBV5-1 to TRBJ2-3; 8 bases align to TRBD2. Germline assignment: CDR1 SGHRS and CDR2 YFSETQ. Unmatched junction bases numbered 3, after V lost 3 bases and J lost 0 bases. The CDR3 covers 15 residues. DNA for the CDR3: TGCGCCAGCAGCTACTTAGCGGGGAGCACAGATACGCAGTATTTT. Its protein is CASSYLAGSTDTQYF.

This chain links TRBV30 with TRBJ1-1; unclear D gene. The CDR3 contains 13 residues. Trimming took off 3 bases at V and 0 bases at J, with 8 bases between the two ends. Germline values: CDR1 GTSNPN, CDR2 SVGIG (reference sequence). The CDR3 spells CAWSSGVNTEAFF. The CDR3 DNA reads TGTGCCTGGAGCTCTGGGGTGAACACTGAAGCTTTCTTT.

About this clone itself: Distinct nucleotide sequences in the sample also encode this CDR3. The chain is built from TRBV28 and TRBJ1-5; D possibly corresponds to TRBD1 (5 bases). The germline CDR1 and CDR2 sequences are MDHEN and SYDVKM. The CDR3 sequence is 12 residues long. V lost 6 bases and J lost 4, with 7 bases in between. The CDR3 spells CASREGNQPQHF. The CDR3 coding sequence is TGTGCCAGCAGGGAGGGGAATCAGCCCCAGCATTTT.

This clone has a single count. Other DNA sequences in the sample encode the same CDR3. This chain joins TRBV7-8 and TRBJ2-1, with TRBD2 matching over 8 bases. The V segment lost 5 bases and the J segment 3 bases; nucleotides outside the gene matches: 3. There are 14 residues in the CDR3. Germline V CDR1 and CDR2: SGHVS, FQNEAQ. CDR3 protein: CASSLGTSYNEQFF. In DNA form, the CDR3 reads TGTGCCAGCAGCCTAGGGACTAGCTACAATGAGCAGTTCTTC.

This clone has only a few counts. V usage is TRBV11-2 and J usage is TRBJ1-1; possibly TRBD1 for D (5 bases). Trimming removed 4 bases from V and 0 bases from J, with 12 bases in between. Germline V gives CDR1 SGHAT, CDR2 FQNNGV. This CDR3 has 15 residues. The CDR3 sequence is CASSSAGRMNTEAFF. The DNA for the CDR3 is TGTGCCAGCAGCTCCGCAGGGCGCATGAACACTGAAGCTTTCTTT.

The J gene is TRBJ2-5, the V gene TRBV7-2; D perhaps matches TRBD1 (6 bases). Looked up from germline, CDR1 is SGHTA and CDR2 is FQGNSA. CDR3 length: 13 residues. The V end was cut by 3 bases, the J end by 2 bases, with 7 bases between. CDR3 in amino acids: CASSLRGQETQYF. The CDR3 DNA sequence: TGTGCCAGCAGCTTGAGGGGGCAAGAGACCCAGTACTTC.

This clone was detected only a few times. The same CDR3 can be traced to other DNA sequences in this sample. The chain carries TRBV10-3 and TRBJ2-2; D not certain. Trimming shortened V by 3 bases and J by 1 base, and 6 bases separated the two germline ends. The CDR3 has 14 amino acids. Germline V CDR1 and CDR2: ENHRY, SYGVKD. In DNA, the CDR3 is TGTGCCATCAGTGAAGGGCTGAACACCGGGGAGCTGTTTTTT. This encodes CAISEGLNTGELFF.

The chain joins TRBV2 to TRBJ2-5, with 9 bases identical to TRBD2. Germline V gene data show CDR1 as SNHLY and CDR2 as FYNNEI. V was pared by 6 bases and J by 1 base, with 9 bases of the junction left unmatched. The length of the CDR3 is 16 residues. Written as DNA, the CDR3 is TGTGCCAGCAGCCCCTTACTAGCGGGCGTCCAAGAGACCCAGTACTTC. This codes for CASSPLLAGVQETQYF. Full variable domain (missing parts from reference TRBV2 and TRBJ2-5): EPEVTQTPSHQVTQMGQEVILRCVPISNHLYFYWYRQILGQKVEFLVSFYNNEISEKSEIFDDQFSVERPDGSNFTLKIRSTKLEDSAMYFCASSPLLAGVQETQYFGPGTRLLVL.

The chain combines TRBV11-2 with TRBJ2-5, with D possibly called TRBD1 or TRBD2 (5 bases each). This CDR3 comprises 11 residues. V lost 6 bases, J lost 7 bases, and 9 bases lay in between. Germline V gene data show CDR1 as SGHAT and CDR2 as FQNNGV. Written as DNA, the CDR3 is TGTGCCAGCAGTTCAGGGAGGACCCAGTACTTC. It specifies CASSSGRTQYF.

This clone came up a few times. The chain links TRBV30 to TRBJ2-1, with a tentative D call TRBD1 (6 bases). The CDR3 is made up of 15 amino acids. The germline CDR1 and CDR2 sequences are GTSNPN and SVGIG (reference sequence). V lost 3 bases and J 0 bases, leaving 12 bases between the germline ends. CDR3 coding DNA: TGTGCCTGGAGCACAAGGACAGTCTCCTACAATGAGCAGTTCTTC. Protein product: CAWSTRTVSYNEQFF. Full variable domain (rest looked up from reference TRBV30 and TRBJ2-1): SQTIHQWPATLVQPVGSPLSLECTVEGTSNPNLYWYRQAAGRGLQLLFYSVGIGQISSEVPQNLSASRPQDRQFILSSKKLLLSDSGFYLCAWSTRTVSYNEQFFGPGTRLTVL.